This T cell receptor beta chain was obtained from a study of cytomegalovirus exposure and HLA in healthy donors. Assay: immunoSEQ multiplex PCR; the TCRdb copy retains only in-frame clones and omits some. The sample includes 90,000 to 150,000 clones, more than 75% of them seen just once. As regards this clone: The antigen is unknown.

The CDR3 extends over 14 amino acids. Germline CDR1 and CDR2: MGHRA and YSYEKL. Trimming cost V 7 bases and J 6 bases; bases outside gene matches: 6. Study-level points and caveats: The study labeled fewer than 200 TCR beta chains cytomegalovirus-associated.

The sequence derives from a woman between 25 and 40 years old in good health and CMV-seronegative. V and J are TRBV4-1 and TRBJ2-1, with 10 nucleotides matching TRBD2. Material for sequencing was PBMCs. The CDR3: CASKILAGVNEQFF. The CDR3 DNA sequence: TGCGCCAGCAAAATCCTAGCGGGGGTCAATGAGCAGTTCTTC.